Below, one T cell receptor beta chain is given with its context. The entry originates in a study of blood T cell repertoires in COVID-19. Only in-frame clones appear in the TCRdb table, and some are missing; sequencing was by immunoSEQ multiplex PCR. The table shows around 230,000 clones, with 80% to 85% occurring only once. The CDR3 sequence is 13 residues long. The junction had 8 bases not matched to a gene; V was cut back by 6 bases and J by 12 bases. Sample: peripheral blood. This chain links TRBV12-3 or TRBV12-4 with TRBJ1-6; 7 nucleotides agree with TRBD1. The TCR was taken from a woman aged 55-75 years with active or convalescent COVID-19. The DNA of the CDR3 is TGTGCCAGCAGCCCGACAGGGAATGGACCCCTCCACTTT. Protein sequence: CASSPTGNGPLHF.